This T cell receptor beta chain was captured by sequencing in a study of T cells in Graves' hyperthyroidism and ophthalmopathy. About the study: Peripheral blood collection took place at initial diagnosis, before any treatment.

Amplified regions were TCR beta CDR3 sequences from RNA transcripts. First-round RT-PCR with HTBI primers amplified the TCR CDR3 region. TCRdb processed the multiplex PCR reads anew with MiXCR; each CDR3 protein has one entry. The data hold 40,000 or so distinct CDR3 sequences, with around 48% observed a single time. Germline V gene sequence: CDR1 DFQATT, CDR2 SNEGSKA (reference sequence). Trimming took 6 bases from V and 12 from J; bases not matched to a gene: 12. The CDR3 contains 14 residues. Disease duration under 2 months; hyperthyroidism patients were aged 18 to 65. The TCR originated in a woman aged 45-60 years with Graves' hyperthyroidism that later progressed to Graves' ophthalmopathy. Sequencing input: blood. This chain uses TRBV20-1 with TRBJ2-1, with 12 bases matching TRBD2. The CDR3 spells CSARLAGVTDTQFF. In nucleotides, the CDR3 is TGCAGTGCCAGACTAGCGGGAGTGACAGATACGCAGTTCTTC.